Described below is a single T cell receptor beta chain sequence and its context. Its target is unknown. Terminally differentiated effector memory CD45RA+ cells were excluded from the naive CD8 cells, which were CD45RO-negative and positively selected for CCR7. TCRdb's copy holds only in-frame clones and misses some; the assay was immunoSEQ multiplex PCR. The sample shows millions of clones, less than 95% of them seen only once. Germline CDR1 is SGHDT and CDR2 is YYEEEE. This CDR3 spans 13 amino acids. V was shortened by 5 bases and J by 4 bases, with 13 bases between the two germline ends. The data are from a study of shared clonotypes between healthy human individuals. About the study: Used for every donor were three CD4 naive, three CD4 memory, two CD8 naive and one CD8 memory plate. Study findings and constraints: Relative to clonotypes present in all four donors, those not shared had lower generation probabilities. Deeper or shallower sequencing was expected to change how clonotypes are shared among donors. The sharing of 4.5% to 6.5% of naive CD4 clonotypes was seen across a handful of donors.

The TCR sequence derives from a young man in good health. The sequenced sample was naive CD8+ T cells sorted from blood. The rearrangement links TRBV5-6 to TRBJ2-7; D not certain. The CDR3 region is CASRSDLGYEQYF. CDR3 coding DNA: TGTGCCAGCAGGTCGGACCTGGGGTACGAGCAGTACTTC.